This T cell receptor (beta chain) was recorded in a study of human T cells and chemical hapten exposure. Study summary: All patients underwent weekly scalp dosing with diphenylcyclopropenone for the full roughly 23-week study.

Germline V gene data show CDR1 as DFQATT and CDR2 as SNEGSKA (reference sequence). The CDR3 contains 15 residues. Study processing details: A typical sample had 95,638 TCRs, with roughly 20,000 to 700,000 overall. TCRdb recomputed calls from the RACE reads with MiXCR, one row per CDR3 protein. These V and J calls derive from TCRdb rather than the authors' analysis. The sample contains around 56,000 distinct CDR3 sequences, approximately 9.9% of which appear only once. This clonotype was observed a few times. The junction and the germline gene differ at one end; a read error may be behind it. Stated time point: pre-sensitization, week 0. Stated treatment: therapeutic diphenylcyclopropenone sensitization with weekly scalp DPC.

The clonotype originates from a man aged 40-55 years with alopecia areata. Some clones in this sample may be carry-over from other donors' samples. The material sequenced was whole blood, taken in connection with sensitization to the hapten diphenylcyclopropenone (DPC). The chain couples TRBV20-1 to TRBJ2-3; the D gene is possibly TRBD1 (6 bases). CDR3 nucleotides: TGCAGGGCTAGAGGCGGCAGGGCCCAGGGGGATACGCAGTATTTT. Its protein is CRARGGRAQGDTQYF.